This TCR beta chain was sequenced in a study of T cells in Graves' hyperthyroidism and ophthalmopathy. V was shortened by 11 bases and J by 8 bases, with 27 bases between the two germline ends. CDR3 size: 15 residues. Germline CDR1 reads ENHRY; CDR2 reads SYGVKD. Hyperthyroidism in the patients, aged 18 to 65, was newly diagnosed and under 2 months in duration. Uncontrolled infection, other autoimmune disease, pregnancy or lactation excluded patients. The investigators amplified TCR beta CDR3 regions from RNA transcripts. The HTBI primer set drove a first-round RT-PCR of the TCR CDR3. TCRdb re-called the multiplex PCR reads with MiXCR, one entry per CDR3 protein. The sample shows hundreds of thousands of distinct CDR3 sequences, roughly a third of them seen only once.

This rearrangement joins TRBV10-3 to TRBJ2-5; the D gene is possibly TRBD1 (6 bases). The sequencing sample was made of blood. The sequence was collected from a woman in her thirties or forties with Graves' hyperthyroidism. The CDR3 region is CAGSRVGQPGATQYF. The CDR3 DNA is TGTGCCGGCAGTAGAGTCGGACAGCCAGGCGCAACCCAGTACTTC.